A selection of T cell receptor beta chains follows, all from one sample in a study of shared clonotypes between healthy human individuals. Libraries were prepared by immunoSEQ multiplex PCR; TCRdb keeps only in-frame clonotypes and omits some of them. The profile shows 2,500,000 or so clones, approximately 93% of them singletons. Sequencing was done on a sample of naive CD4+ T cells from PBMCs. Receptor source: a young man in good health. Some clones in this sample may be carry-over from other donors' samples. The CDR3 runs from the conserved cysteine through the conserved F or W. A D gene is named only where the DNA matches it firmly. Not all rows give a size; the values are once, few, many and, for expanded clones, a class.

V gene	D gene	clone size	J gene	CDR3 DNA	CDR3 protein
TRBV19	.	once	TRBJ2-7	TGTGCCAGTAGTATTTCGACGGTGAACTCCTACGAGCAGTACTTC	CASSISTVNSYEQYF
TRBV25-1	.	once	TRBJ1-4	TGTGCCAGCGTTGGAAATTGGGTAACTAATGAAAAACTGTTTTTT	CASVGNWVTNEKLFF
TRBV14	TRBD1	.	TRBJ1-4	TGTGCCAGCAGCCTCAAGGCGGGACAGGCTCATCGTGAAAAACTGTTTTTT	CASSLKAGQAHREKLFF
TRBV19	.	.	TRBJ2-7	TGTGCCAGCAGCGGCCAACCCTACGAGCAGTACTTC	CASSGQPYEQYF
TRBV29-1	.	.	TRBJ2-4	TGCAGCGTCCTGCCCGGACTACCGGCCAAAAACATTCAGTACTTC	CSVLPGLPAKNIQYF
TRBV19	.	.	TRBJ1-2	TGTGCCAGTAGTTTTGTGGGGGCCGGCTATGGCTACACCTTC	CASSFVGAGYGYTF
TRBV10-3	TRBD1	.	TRBJ2-2	TGTGCCATCAACCCGGACAGGGCGAGCACCGGGGAGCTGTTTTTT	CAINPDRASTGELFF
TRBV27	TRBD1	.	TRBJ1-1	TGTGCCAGCCTAGACAGGGGAGTCTCTGAAGCTTTCTTT	CASLDRGVSEAFF
TRBV28	.	.	TRBJ2-7	TGTGCCAGCACCATTCACAAGAGTTCCTACGAGCAGTACTTC	CASTIHKSSYEQYF
TRBV7-7	TRBD2	.	TRBJ2-2	TGTGCCAGCAGCCTCCTAGCGGGCTCGAACACCGGGGAGCTGTTTTTT	CASSLLAGSNTGELFF
TRBV4-2	.	.	TRBJ2-1	TGTGCCAGCAGCCACTCCTTCCAACAGAGCTCCTACAATGAGCAGTTCTTC	CASSHSFQQSSYNEQFF
TRBV19	TRBD1	once	TRBJ1-5	TGTGCCAGTAGTACCCTGACAGGGGCCAATCAGCCCCAGCATTTT	CASSTLTGANQPQHF
TRBV11-3	TRBD2	once	TRBJ2-5	TGTGCCAGCAGCCCGCGGGGGTATGGGGAGACCCAGTACTTC	CASSPRGYGETQYF
TRBV5-1	TRBD1	.	TRBJ2-2	TGCGCCAGCAGCTGGACAGGGGGGAACACCGGGGAGCTGTTTTTT	CASSWTGGNTGELFF
TRBV28	.	.	TRBJ1-4	TGTGCCAGCAAAAATGCCGGGTCAAGAAATGAAAAACTGTTTTTT	CASKNAGSRNEKLFF
TRBV4-2	.	.	TRBJ2-1	TGTGCCAGCAGCCAAGTTGTCTTCGGGTCGTCGGATGAGCAGTTCTTC	CASSQVVFGSSDEQFF
TRBV5-1	.	.	TRBJ1-5	TGCGCCAGCAGCCTTCTCGGCGAGGACAATCAGCCCCAGCATTTT	CASSLLGEDNQPQHF
TRBV7-3	.	.	TRBJ2-5	TGTGCCAGCAGCAAGGGAGTTTTAGAGACCCAGTACTTC	CASSKGVLETQYF
TRBV9	.	.	TRBJ2-1	TGTGCCAGCAGCGGACTCCCCTTGGGGGGCAATGAGCAGTTCTTC	CASSGLPLGGNEQFF
TRBV5-4	.	.	TRBJ2-3	TGTGCCAGCAGCCGGGGCCGGGGAAACACAGATACGCAGTATTTT	CASSRGRGNTDTQYF
TRBV9	TRBD2	.	TRBJ2-1	TGTGCCAGCAGCACAATAGCGGGAGCCTACAATGAGCAGTTCTTC	CASSTIAGAYNEQFF
TRBV19	TRBD2	.	TRBJ2-2	TGTGCCAGTAGCGATTCCGGACTAGCGGTCAGGGGGGAGCTGTTTTTT	CASSDSGLAVRGELFF
TRBV18	.	.	TRBJ2-7	TGTGCCAGCTCGTACGGGGCTCCCTACGAGCAGTACTTC	CASSYGAPYEQYF